Below are 20 T cell receptor beta chains sequenced from a single sample in a study of type 1 and type 2 diabetes patients. Genomic DNA was the PCR template. A primer set of 30 forward and 13 reverse primers amplified the CDR3. TCRdb re-analysed the multiplex PCR reads in MiXCR, keeping a single row per CDR3 protein. The repertoire has a few hundred thousand distinct CDR3 sequences, 45% to 60% of them found once; the top ten carry roughly 13%. The source material was peripheral blood mononuclear cells (PBMCs). All receptors come from a man between 18 and 29 years old with type 2 diabetes.

As to this clonotype: This clone may be a read error of a much larger clone one base away. J is TRBJ2-7 and V is TRBV25-1, with 9 bases matching TRBD2. The CDR3 sequence is 15 residues long. Germline values: CDR1 MGHDK, CDR2 SYGVNS. Germline trimming cut 6 bases from V and 7 bases from J; bases unmatched to any gene: 13. The CDR3 region has the DNA TGTGCCAGCAGCGTAGCGGGGGTTACCTACAATGAGCAGTACTTC. It translates to CASSVAGVTYNEQYF.

J is TRBJ1-5 and V is TRBV27; D gene unclear. The CDR3 extends over 12 amino acids. Between the trimmed V and J ends, which lost 3 bases and 0 bases, there was a span of 0 bases. Germline CDR1 reads MNHEY; CDR2 reads SMNVEV (reference sequence). CDR3 region: CASSFSNQPQHF. DNA for the CDR3: TGTGCCAGCAGTTTTAGCAATCAGCCCCAGCATTTT.

The chain employs TRBV19 and TRBJ2-7; D is undetermined. V shed 6 bases and J shed 2 bases, with 14 bases lying between them. This CDR3 comprises 14 residues. The germline gives CDR1 LNHDA, CDR2 SQIVND (reference sequence). The CDR3 loop is CASRPAWTAYEQYF. CDR3 bases: TGTGCCAGTAGACCCGCGTGGACCGCCTACGAGCAGTACTTC. The whole variable domain, filled in from reference TRBV19 and TRBJ2-7, reads DGGITQSPKYLFRKEGQNVTLSCEQNLNHDAMYWYRQDPGQGLRLIYYSQIVNDFQKGDIAEGYSVSREKKESFPLTVTSAQKNPTAFYLCASRPAWTAYEQYFGPGTRLTVT.

Many counts were recorded for this clonotype. The chain has TRBV15 and TRBJ2-7; TRBD2 matches at 8 bases. Germline CDR1 reads LNHNV; CDR2 reads YYDKDF (reference sequence). The CDR3 loop spans 15 amino acids. J was trimmed by 4 bases and V by 3 bases; bases with no gene match: 8. CDR3: CATSSSGTSLYEQYF. The CDR3 DNA reads as TGTGCCACCAGCAGCTCCGGGACTAGTCTATACGAGCAGTACTTC.

On this clonotype itself: Given a much more abundant clone one base away, this may be a read error. The conserved phenylalanine or tryptophan is not found at the CDR3 terminus, so this likely reflects a read error. This rearrangement joins TRBV10-3 to TRBJ2-5; D is unresolved. CDR1 is ENHRY, CDR2 SYGVKD, per germline. The CDR3 extends over 12 amino acids. The CDR3 region is CASSEDLGTQYI. The CDR3 DNA is TGTGCCAGCAGTGAAGACCTCGGGACCCAGTACATC.

V usage is TRBV14 and J usage is TRBJ2-5; D gene unclear. The CDR3 is 13 residues long. From germline, CDR1 is SGHDN and CDR2 FVKESK. Trimming cost V 1 base and J 3 bases, with 6 bases left between them. This CDR3 is CASSQGYEETQYF. The CDR3 nucleotides are TGTGCCAGCAGCCAAGGCTACGAAGAGACCCAGTACTTC.

The chain recombines TRBV3-1 with TRBJ2-7, with D maybe TRBD2 (5 bases). V was trimmed by 1 base and J by 6 bases, leaving 10 bases between them. CDR1 is LGHDT, CDR2 YNNKEL, per germline (reference sequence). The CDR3 contains 13 residues. In DNA form, the CDR3 reads TGTGCCAGCAGCCAAGTAAAGGCGGGCGAGCAGTACTTC. It is translated as CASSQVKAGEQYF.

The genes are TRBV30 and TRBJ2-4; D uncertain. This CDR3 has 14 residues. V lost 0 bases, J lost 2 bases, and 8 bases lay in between. Germline loops: CDR1 GTSNPN, CDR2 SVGIG (reference sequence). CDR3 amino acids: CAWSVSGTKNIQYF. CDR3 coding DNA: TGTGCCTGGAGTGTGAGTGGGACCAAAAACATTCAGTACTTC.

In regard to this clonotype: A junction end diverges from the germline sequence, so it may reflect a read error. The rearrangement uses TRBV7-3 and TRBJ1-5, with D perhaps matching TRBD1 (6 bases). The length of the CDR3 is 15 residues. Germline CDR1 is SGHTA and CDR2 is FQGTGA. DNA for the CDR3: TGTGCCAGCAGGATACAGGGTGCGAGCAATCAGCCCCGGCATTTT. Protein product: CASRIQGASNQPRHF. Full variable domain (outside the CDR3, taken from reference TRBV7-3 and TRBJ1-5): GAGVSQTPSNKVTEKGKYVELRCDPISGHTALYWYRQSLGQGPEFLIYFQGTGAADDSGLPNDRFFAVRPEGSVSTLKIQRTERGDSAVYLCASRIQGASNQPRHFGDGTRLSIL.

V usage is TRBV6-5 and J usage is TRBJ2-5; D is possibly TRBD1 (6 bases). This CDR3 comprises 17 residues. The ends were cut back, 4 bases at V and 2 bases at J, with 20 bases in the middle. Germline values: CDR1 MNHEY, CDR2 SVGAGI. The CDR3, as DNA: TGTGCCAGCAGTTTAACTCCGCGGACAGTCCTTCAAGAGACCCAGTACTTC. Encoded protein: CASSLTPRTVLQETQYF.

The CDR3: CATNPIVRGYGYTF. In DNA, the CDR3 is TGTGCCACCAACCCCATAGTTCGGGGGTATGGCTACACCTTC. The V gene is TRBV19, the J gene TRBJ1-2; D is possibly TRBD1 (5 bases). V was shortened by 10 bases and J by 5 bases, with 20 bases between the two germline ends. The CDR3 covers 14 residues. CDR1 is LNHDA, CDR2 SQIVND, per germline (reference sequence).

About this clonotype itself: Relative to the germline gene, one junction end is altered; a read error may explain this. The rearrangement uses TRBV12-3 or TRBV12-4 and TRBJ1-1, with D unresolved. This CDR3 has 13 residues. Here the CDR3 reads CAGSPTVNTEAFF. DNA of the CDR3: TGTGCCGGCAGCCCCACGGTGAACACTGAAGCTTTCTTT.

This chain joins TRBV27 and TRBJ2-5; the D is unclear. CDR1 and CDR2 from the germline V gene are MNHEY and SMNVEV (reference sequence). V lost 10 bases and J 10 bases, leaving 19 bases between the germline ends. This CDR3 is 12 amino acids long. CDR3 in DNA: TGTGCCACCTCGGACGGCGAAGGCGACCAGTACTTC. As protein: CATSDGEGDQYF.

This rearrangement joins TRBV19 to TRBJ2-5; 14 bases line up with TRBD2. CDR1 LNHDA and CDR2 SQIVND come from the germline V gene (reference sequence). This CDR3 has 17 amino acids. The ends lost 3 bases at V and 8 bases at J; junction bases unmatched: 11. The CDR3 loop reads CASSMEKGTSGRSTQYF. The CDR3 coding sequence is TGTGCCAGTAGTATGGAAAAGGGGACTAGCGGGAGATCTACCCAGTACTTC.

This chain joins TRBV7-2 and TRBJ2-7; D is perhaps TRBD2 (5 bases). The germline V and J ends were trimmed by 1 base and 6 bases, with 22 bases remaining between them. CDR3 size: 17 residues. The V gene's germline CDR1 is SGHTA and CDR2 FQGNSA. This CDR3 is CASSLVVVIGEAGEQYF. The CDR3 nucleotides are TGTGCCAGCAGCTTAGTGGTGGTTATTGGCGAGGCGGGCGAGCAGTACTTC. Supplemented by reference TRBV7-2 and TRBJ2-7, the full variable domain reads GAGVSQSPSNKVTEKGKDVELRCDPISGHTALYWYRQSLGQGLEFLIYFQGNSAPDKSGLPSDRFSAERTGGSVSTLTIQRTQQEDSAVYLCASSLVVVIGEAGEQYFGPGTRLTVT.

The chain couples TRBV14 to TRBJ2-3; D is ambiguous. Germline loops: CDR1 SGHDN, CDR2 FVKESK. CDR3 length equals 16 residues. The V and J ends lost 4 bases and 0 bases respectively, with 14 bases between them. The chain's CDR3 is CASSLRVQVSTDTQYF. The CDR3 nucleotides read TGTGCCAGCAGCCTCCGCGTCCAGGTTAGCACAGATACGCAGTATTTT. Supplemented by reference TRBV14 and TRBJ2-3, the full variable domain reads EAGVTQFPSHSVIEKGQTVTLRCDPISGHDNLYWYRRVMGKEIKFLLHFVKESKQDESGMPNNRFLAERTGGTYSTLKVQPAELEDSGVYFCASSLRVQVSTDTQYFGPGTRLTVL.

This chain joins TRBV19 and TRBJ2-2; D call uncertain. Trimming shortened V by 3 bases and J by 0 bases, and 11 bases separated the two germline ends. This CDR3 comprises 16 residues. Per the germline V gene, CDR1 is LNHDA and CDR2 is SQIVND (reference sequence). CDR3 loop: CASSMRTAANTGELFF. CDR3 coding DNA: TGTGCCAGTAGTATGAGAACCGCAGCGAACACCGGGGAGCTGTTTTTT.

The V gene is TRBV28, the J gene TRBJ2-1; 7 bases are shared with TRBD2. Germline V gives CDR1 MDHEN, CDR2 SYDVKM. V shed 4 bases and J 6 bases; nucleotides not matched to a gene: 12. There are 16 residues in the CDR3. CDR3 region: CASSSQWRGILNEQFF. Here the CDR3 DNA reads TGTGCCAGCAGTTCCCAATGGCGGGGGATTCTCAATGAGCAGTTCTTC.

This clonotype was seen a few times. V is TRBV13 and J is TRBJ2-5, with 13 nucleotides matching TRBD2. CDR3 length: 15 amino acids. The V gene's germline CDR1 is PRHDT and CDR2 FYEKMQ (reference sequence). Germline trimming cut 5 bases from V and 5 bases from J; bases unmatched to any gene: 5. This CDR3 reads CASSPGTSGEETQYF. In nucleotides, the CDR3 is TGTGCCAGCAGCCCCGGGACTAGCGGGGAGGAGACCCAGTACTTC.

This clonotype was counted between two and nine times. This chain connects TRBV6-1 to TRBJ2-7; 7 nucleotides line up with TRBD2. Germline values: CDR1 MNHNS, CDR2 SASEGT. This CDR3 region has 15 residues. V shed 7 bases, J shed 5 bases, and the junction held 14 bases outside the gene matches. CDR3 bases: TGTGCCAGCACCCTTGAGCGGCGCGGGAGCGACGAGCAGTACTTC. Its translation is CASTLERRGSDEQYF.